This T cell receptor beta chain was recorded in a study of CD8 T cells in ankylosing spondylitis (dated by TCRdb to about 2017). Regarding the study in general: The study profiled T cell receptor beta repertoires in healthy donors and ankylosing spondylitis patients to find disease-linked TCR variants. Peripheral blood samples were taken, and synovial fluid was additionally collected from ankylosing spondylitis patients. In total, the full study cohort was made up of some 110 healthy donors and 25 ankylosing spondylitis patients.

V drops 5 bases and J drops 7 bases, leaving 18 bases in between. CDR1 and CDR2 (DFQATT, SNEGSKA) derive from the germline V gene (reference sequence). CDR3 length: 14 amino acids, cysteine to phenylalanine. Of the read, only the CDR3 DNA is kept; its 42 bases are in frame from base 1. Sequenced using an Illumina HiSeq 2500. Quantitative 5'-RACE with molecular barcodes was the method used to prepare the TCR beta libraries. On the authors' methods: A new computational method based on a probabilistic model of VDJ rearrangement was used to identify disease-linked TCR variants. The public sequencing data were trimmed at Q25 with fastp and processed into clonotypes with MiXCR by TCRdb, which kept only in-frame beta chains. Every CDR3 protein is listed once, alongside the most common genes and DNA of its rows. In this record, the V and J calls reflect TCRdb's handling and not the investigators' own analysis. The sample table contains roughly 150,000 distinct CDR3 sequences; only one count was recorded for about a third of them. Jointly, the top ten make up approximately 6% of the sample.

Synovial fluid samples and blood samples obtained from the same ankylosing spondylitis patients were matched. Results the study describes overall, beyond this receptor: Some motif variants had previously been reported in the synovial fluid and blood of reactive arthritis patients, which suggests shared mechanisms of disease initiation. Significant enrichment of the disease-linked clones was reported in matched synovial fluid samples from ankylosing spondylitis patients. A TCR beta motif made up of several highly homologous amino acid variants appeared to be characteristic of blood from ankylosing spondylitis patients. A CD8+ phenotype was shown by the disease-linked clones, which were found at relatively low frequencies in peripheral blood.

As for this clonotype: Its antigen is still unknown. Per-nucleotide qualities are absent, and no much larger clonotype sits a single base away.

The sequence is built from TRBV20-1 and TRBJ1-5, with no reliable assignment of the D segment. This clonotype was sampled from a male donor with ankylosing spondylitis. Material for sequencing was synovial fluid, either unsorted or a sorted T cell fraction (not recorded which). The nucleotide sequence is TGCAGTGCTCCGGGCTCCGGTTTGGGCCAGCCCCAGCATTTT. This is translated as CSAPGSGLGQPQHF.